The next 25 T cell receptor beta chains were all read from a single sample in a study of shared clonotypes between healthy human individuals. The table came from immunoSEQ multiplex PCR; TCRdb's copy has only in-frame clones and leaves some out. The sample yields 2 million to 2.5 million clones, 90% to 95% seen once. The sample consisted of naive CD4+ T cells from PBMCs. The sample's subset: CD45RA+ positively selected. These receptors were obtained from a young man in good health. Some clones in this sample may be carry-over from other donors' samples.

This chain links TRBV6-1 with TRBJ2-5; D is undetermined. V was clipped by 6 bases and J by 3 bases, with 14 bases between them. Germline values: CDR1 MNHNS, CDR2 SASEGT. The CDR3 length is 14 residues. CDR3: CASRLLGLEETQYF. The DNA of the CDR3 is TGTGCCAGCAGACTCCTTGGGCTAGAAGAGACCCAGTACTTC.

V and J are TRBV11-2 and TRBJ1-1; D is uncertain. V lost 3 bases and J lost 0, with 14 bases in between. Per the germline V gene, CDR1 is SGHAT and CDR2 is FQNNGV. The CDR3 totals 16 residues. The CDR3 loop is CASSFKRGNLNTEAFF. In DNA form, the CDR3 reads TGTGCCAGCAGCTTCAAACGCGGGAACTTGAACACTGAAGCTTTCTTT. Together with reference TRBV11-2 and TRBJ1-1, the CDR3 gives the full variable domain: EAGVAQSPRYKIIEKRQSVAFWCNPISGHATLYWYQQILGQGPKLLIQFQNNGVVDDSQLPKDRFSAERLKGVDSTLKIQPAKLEDSAVYLCASSFKRGNLNTEAFFGQGTRLTVV.

V gene TRBV10-3 combines with J gene TRBJ2-1; TRBD2 agrees at 12 bases. V was pared by 3 bases and J by 0 bases, with 6 bases of the junction left unmatched. Germline V gene lookup returns CDR1 ENHRY and CDR2 SYGVKD. The CDR3 covers 18 residues. For the CDR3, the DNA is TGTGCCATCAGTGATTGGGAACTAGCGGGAGGCTCCTACAATGAGCAGTTCTTC. Protein: CAISDWELAGGSYNEQFF.

This clone showed up just a few times. The J gene is TRBJ1-5, the V gene TRBV2; D gene ambiguous. V was pared by 1 base and J by 7 bases, with 8 bases between. CDR1 is SNHLY and CDR2 is FYNNEI in the germline V gene. The CDR3 contains 13 residues. The CDR3 DNA is TGTGCCAGCAGTGAAGACTGGACCCAGCCCCAGCATTTT. Its protein product is CASSEDWTQPQHF. Variable domain in full (rest from reference TRBV2 and TRBJ1-5): EPEVTQTPSHQVTQMGQEVILRCVPISNHLYFYWYRQILGQKVEFLVSFYNNEISEKSEIFDDQFSVERPDGSNFTLKIRSTKLEDSAMYFCASSEDWTQPQHFGDGTRLSIL.

This clone has just one count. The gene calls are TRBV15 and TRBJ1-5; 8 bases align to TRBD1. The ends lost 1 base at V and 6 bases at J; junction bases unmatched: 5. This CDR3 is built from 15 residues. Germline-derived CDR1 and CDR2 are LNHNV and YYDKDF (reference sequence). The DNA for the CDR3 is TGTGCCACCAGCAGAGGAGGACAGGGTGTTCAGCCCCAGCATTTT. This codes for CATSRGGQGVQPQHF.

The rearrangement uses TRBV19 and TRBJ1-2; D remains ambiguous. Germline assignment: CDR1 LNHDA and CDR2 SQIVND (reference sequence). The CDR3 has 12 amino acids. Trimming removed 1 base at V and 8 bases at J, with 8 bases between. The DNA for the CDR3 is TGTGCCAGTAGTATAGGGGTAGGCGGCTACACCTTC. Its protein is CASSIGVGGYTF.

The chain employs TRBV5-1 and TRBJ2-3; 8 positions match TRBD2. J lost 6 bases, V lost 7 bases, and 13 bases had no gene match. The V gene's germline CDR1 is SGHRS and CDR2 YFSETQ. The CDR3 length is 15 residues. CDR3 protein: CASARQREGRDTQYF. In DNA, the CDR3 is TGCGCCAGCGCGCGCCAACGGGAGGGTCGTGATACGCAGTATTTT.

This chain uses TRBV5-1 with TRBJ2-1, with TRBD1 matching over 9 bases. The germline V gene encodes CDR1 SGHRS and CDR2 YFSETQ. CDR3 length: 17 residues. Unmatched junction bases numbered 11, after V lost 0 bases and J lost 7 bases. The DNA for the CDR3 is TGCGCCAGCAGCTTGGTTTCAGGGACAGGGACAGTAAATGAGCAGTTCTTC. This gives the protein CASSLVSGTGTVNEQFF.

The gene calls are TRBV11-3 and TRBJ2-7; possible D gene TRBD2, 5 bases. Trimming left V 0 bases short and J 2 bases short, with 11 bases between. The CDR3 runs to 15 residues. Germline values: CDR1 SGHNT, CDR2 YENEEA. The DNA of the CDR3 is TGTGCCAGCAGCTTAGACAGTAGCGAGACCTACGAGCAGTACTTC. It yields the protein CASSLDSSETYEQYF.

The chain recombines TRBV27 with TRBJ2-3; D is ambiguous. V gave up 3 bases and J gave up 4 bases, with 8 bases separating them. This CDR3 has 13 amino acids. Germline V gene lookup returns CDR1 MNHEY and CDR2 SMNVEV (reference sequence). The CDR3 DNA reads as TGTGCCAGCAGTTTGGGTCAGGCAGATACGCAGTATTTT. Its protein product is CASSLGQADTQYF.

The chain recombines TRBV6-1 with TRBJ2-1, with 7 bases that match TRBD2. V shed 6 bases and J 8 bases; nucleotides not matched to a gene: 7. This CDR3 region has 13 residues. CDR1 MNHNS and CDR2 SASEGT come from the germline V gene. The CDR3, as DNA: TGTGCCAGCAGAGTAGCGGGTACCTATGAGCAGTTCTTC. Protein sequence: CASRVAGTYEQFF.

This chain connects TRBV2 to TRBJ2-7, with D perhaps matching TRBD1 or TRBD2 (5 bases each). Germline assignment: CDR1 SNHLY and CDR2 FYNNEI. The length of the CDR3 is 15 residues. Trimming removed 4 bases from V and 0 bases from J, with 13 bases in between. The chain's CDR3 is CASSVERGASYEQYF. The CDR3 DNA reads TGTGCCAGCAGTGTGGAGAGGGGCGCCTCCTACGAGCAGTACTTC. The whole variable domain, remainder taken from reference TRBV2 and TRBJ2-7, is EPEVTQTPSHQVTQMGQEVILRCVPISNHLYFYWYRQILGQKVEFLVSFYNNEISEKSEIFDDQFSVERPDGSNFTLKIRSTKLEDSAMYFCASSVERGASYEQYFGPGTRLTVT.

Only one count was recorded for this clone. Within the sample, other DNA sequences also encode this same CDR3. The V and J genes are TRBV7-2 and TRBJ1-2; no clear D. This CDR3 is built from 12 residues. The germline V and J ends were trimmed by 1 base and 5 bases, with 5 bases remaining between them. Germline V gives CDR1 SGHTA, CDR2 FQGNSA. The CDR3 region has the DNA TGTGCCAGCAGCTTAGACACATATGGCTACACCTTC. It encodes CASSLDTYGYTF.

The chain couples TRBV28 to TRBJ2-1, with unresolved D. V was trimmed by 4 bases and J by 8 bases, leaving 18 bases between them. The CDR3 is 15 residues long. Germline CDR1 reads MDHEN; CDR2 reads SYDVKM. As DNA, the CDR3 is TGTGCCAGCAGTTCCCGGGCCAAAAGCCCCCATGAGCAGTTCTTC. This sequence encodes CASSSRAKSPHEQFF.

The gene calls are TRBV27 and TRBJ2-2; maybe TRBD1 (6 bases). CDR3 length: 15 amino acids. V was trimmed by 5 bases and J by 7 bases, leaving 17 bases between them. Germline V gene data show CDR1 as MNHEY and CDR2 as SMNVEV (reference sequence). The CDR3 sequence is CASSRPHRAGGELFF. For the CDR3, the DNA is TGTGCCAGCAGTCGACCGCACAGGGCCGGCGGGGAGCTGTTTTTT.

Here the CDR3 reads CASSLGGGWTEAFF. CDR3 sequence (DNA): TGTGCCAGCAGTCTTGGGGGGGGCTGGACTGAAGCTTTCTTT. The J gene is TRBJ1-1, the V gene TRBV28; possible D gene TRBD1, 6 bases. There are 14 residues in the CDR3. Per the germline V gene, CDR1 is MDHEN and CDR2 is SYDVKM. Trimming took off 5 bases at V and 5 bases at J, with 15 bases between the two ends.

A remark on this clone: This sample includes further DNA sequences coding for the same CDR3. The chain combines TRBV18 with TRBJ2-7; D gene ambiguous. Germline loops: CDR1 KGHSH, CDR2 LQKENI. Trimming removed 1 base from V and 3 bases from J, with 10 bases in between. CDR3 length: 14 amino acids. The CDR3 nucleotides are TGTGCCAGCTCACCACGTACAGCCAGCTACGAGCAGTACTTC. It encodes CASSPRTASYEQYF.

This clone was seen only once. The chain uses TRBV28 and TRBJ2-3; tentatively, D is TRBD1 (5 bases). The CDR3 loop spans 13 amino acids. In germline, CDR1 is MDHEN, CDR2 SYDVKM. With 1 base removed from V and 4 bases from J, the gap between germline ends came to 6 bases. The CDR3 loop reads CASSLSGSDTQYF. Written as DNA, the CDR3 is TGTGCCAGCAGTTTATCAGGGTCAGATACGCAGTATTTT.

The rearrangement links TRBV10-3 to TRBJ2-5; no firm D call. This CDR3 is 14 amino acids long. Per germline, CDR1 ENHRY and CDR2 SYGVKD. V lost 1 base and J 2 bases, leaving 8 bases between the germline ends. The CDR3 DNA is TGTGCCATCAGTGAGTATAGGGAACAAGAGACCCAGTACTTC. Translating it yields CAISEYREQETQYF.

The rearrangement uses TRBV27 and TRBJ2-2, with 7 bases aligning to TRBD1. Trimming at V came to 7 bases and at J to 5 bases, leaving 7 bases not matched to a gene. CDR3 length equals 14 residues. Looked up from germline, CDR1 is MNHEY and CDR2 is SMNVEV (reference sequence). CDR3 sequence (DNA): TGTGCCAGCAAAATGGACAGGCCGACCGGGGAGCTGTTTTTT. Its translation is CASKMDRPTGELFF.

The V call is TRBV27, the J call TRBJ2-1; 11 nucleotides agree with TRBD2. CDR3 size: 15 residues. Per the germline V gene, CDR1 is MNHEY and CDR2 is SMNVEV (reference sequence). Trimming took 3 bases from V and 4 from J; bases not matched to a gene: 2. In nucleotides, the CDR3 is TGTGCCAGCAGTTTGACTAGCGGGAAATACAATGAGCAGTTCTTC. The encoded protein is CASSLTSGKYNEQFF.

V usage is TRBV21-1 and J usage is TRBJ2-7; the table's D call of TRBD2 was not tested on the DNA. TRBV21-1 is tagged as a pseudogene. CDR3 size: 14 residues. The CDR3 protein is CASSKVRGAVEQYF. CDR3 nucleotides: TGTGCCAGCAGCAAAGTTCGGGGGGCGGTGGAGCAGTACTTC.

The chain joins TRBV4-3 to TRBJ2-7, with a tentative D call TRBD2 (5 bases). The CDR3 length is 14 residues. Germline-derived CDR1 and CDR2 are LGHNA and YSLEER. Trimming shortened V by 1 base and J by 0 bases, and 7 bases separated the two germline ends. Here the CDR3 reads CASSQGRASYEQYF. The CDR3 coding sequence is TGCGCCAGCAGCCAAGGGCGGGCCTCCTACGAGCAGTACTTC.

The rearrangement joins TRBV4-1 to TRBJ2-1; 12 nucleotides match TRBD2. V gave up 4 bases and J gave up 2 bases; unmatched junction bases: 6. Germline lookup yields CDR1 MGHRA and CDR2 YSYEKL. The CDR3 is 17 amino acids. CDR3 bases: TGCGCCAGCAGCCCCCGACTAGCGGGAGACCCCTACAATGAGCAGTTCTTC. Its translation: CASSPRLAGDPYNEQFF.

This rearrangement joins TRBV18 to TRBJ1-1; 7 bases match TRBD1. After removal of 1 base from V and 5 bases from J, the junction contained 10 bases not matched to a gene. The CDR3 consists of 16 residues. Germline V gives CDR1 KGHSH, CDR2 LQKENI. The CDR3 DNA reads TGTGCCAGCTCACCACAGGGGGCTGGGGGGAAGACTGAAGCTTTCTTT. Protein product: CASSPQGAGGKTEAFF.